This T cell receptor beta chain is from a study of post-analysis software for immune sequencing data. Background on the study: Recorded disease courses covered relapsing-remitting, secondary progressive and progressive-relapsing multiple sclerosis. Some patients had no subtype annotation. Study-wide results and caveats: Elevated frequency relative to controls characterized four or five TRBV segments in patients, TRBV5-6, TRBV5-1 and TRBV20-1 among them.

Comment on this clonotype: No antigen is known for it.

Trimming took 1 base from V and 1 from J, leaving 7 bases between them. Germline loops: CDR1 SGHTA, CDR2 FQGTGA. This CDR3 has 14 amino acids. Incorporated into the TCR beta cDNA libraries were unique molecular identifiers, which served to reduce PCR and sequencing biases. TCRdb recomputed calls from the PCR reads with MiXCR, one row per CDR3 protein. The data contain roughly 870,000 distinct CDR3 sequences, about 57% of them singletons. The source of this sequence is a girl aged 5 to 17 with multiple sclerosis. This chain links TRBV7-3 with TRBJ1-1, with no clear D. The sample was blood. The CDR3 loop reads CASSLIGGNTEAFF. The CDR3 region has the DNA TGTGCCAGCAGCTTAATAGGCGGGAACACTGAAGCTTTCTTT.